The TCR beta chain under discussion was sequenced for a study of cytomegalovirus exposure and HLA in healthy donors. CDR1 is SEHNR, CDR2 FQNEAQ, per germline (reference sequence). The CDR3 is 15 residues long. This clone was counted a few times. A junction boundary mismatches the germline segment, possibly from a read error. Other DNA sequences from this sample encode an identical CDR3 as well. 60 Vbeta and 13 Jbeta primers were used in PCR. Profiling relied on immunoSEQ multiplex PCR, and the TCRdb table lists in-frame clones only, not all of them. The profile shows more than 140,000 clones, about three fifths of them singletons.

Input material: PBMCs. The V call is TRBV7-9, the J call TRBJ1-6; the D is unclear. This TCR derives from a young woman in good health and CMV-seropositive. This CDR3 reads CASSLASASNSPLHF. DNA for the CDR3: TGTGCCAGCAGCTTAGCGTCAGCTAGTAATTCCCCCCTCCACTTT.